The text below deals with one TCR beta chain. No antigen is known for it. The study ran its PCR with 60 Vbeta and 13 Jbeta primers. Assay: immunoSEQ multiplex PCR; the TCRdb copy retains only in-frame clones and omits some. Here the sample spans 150,000 to 200,000 clones, 65% to 70% being singletons. After removal of 0 bases from V and 6 bases from J, the junction contained 5 bases not matched to a gene. Germline values: CDR1 SEHNR, CDR2 FQNEAQ (reference sequence). The CDR3 has 16 amino acids. The data stem from a study of cytomegalovirus exposure and HLA in healthy donors. Study-level results: A later analysis reported that several of the most significant clusters appeared to be linked to common viral pathogens, among them Epstein-Barr virus. Indistinguishability led to the exclusion of some V segments, TRBV6-2 and TRBV6-3 included. Among the sequence variants, a highly shared cluster was likely an artifact of sequencing.

The chain carries TRBV7-9 and TRBJ2-1, with TRBD2 matching over 10 bases. The sequence was obtained from a man aged 25 to 40 in good health and CMV-seropositive. The specimen was PBMCs. The CDR3 loop reads CASSLAGTSDRNEQFF. CDR3 DNA sequence: TGTGCCAGCAGCTTAGCTGGGACTAGCGATCGCAATGAGCAGTTCTTC. Using reference TRBV7-9 and TRBJ2-1 for the parts outside the CDR3, the full variable domain is DTGVSQNPRHKITKRGQNVTFRCDPISEHNRLYWYRQTLGQGPEFLTYFQNEAQLEKSRLLSDRFSAERPKGSFSTLEIQRTEQGDSAMYLCASSLAGTSDRNEQFFGPGTRLTVL.